This T cell receptor beta chain was documented in a study of OX40 agonist ivuxolimab in advanced cancers. About the full investigation: The costimulatory receptor OX40 (CD134) was targeted by ivuxolimab, a fully human IgG2 agonistic monoclonal antibody. The paper covers the monotherapy dose-escalation part of the phase I ivuxolimab trial, which included N ≈ 50 patients. Partial responses were achieved by three dose-escalation patients, of whom one had hepatocellular carcinoma and two had cutaneous melanoma. Intravenous ivuxolimab was administered to patients every 2 weeks at six dose levels: 0.01, 0.1, 0.3, 1.5, 3 and 10 mg/kg. Prior anti-PD-1, anti-PD-L1 or anti-CTLA-4 therapy was permitted, and approximately 42% of dose-escalation patients had received checkpoint inhibitors. In the dose-escalation cohort, 65% to 85% of patients were male, and the mean age was roughly 60 years with a range of about 20 to 79. Peripheral TCRbeta sequencing was intended to test whether TCR sequence diversity was altered and clonal T-cell expansion was caused by ivuxolimab. Of the approximately 54 dose-escalation patients, hepatocellular carcinoma was present in approximately 20, melanoma in around 15, renal cell carcinoma in 9 and head and neck cancer in 9. Overall results and qualifications from the work: In the 0.1-3.0 mg/kg groups, partial responders had among the lowest normalized peripheral clonal expansion, particularly in CD8+ T cells. The antigen specificity of the peripheral T cells that underwent clonal expansion was not determined. After ivuxolimab, CD8+ T cells had more expanded clones than CD4+ T cells on average. At doses of 0.1 to 3.0 mg/kg, clonal expansion of both CD4+ and CD8+ T cells in blood was seen between baseline and week 6. Low levels of normalized T-cell clonal expansion were also seen in some patients who did not respond.

Patients with autoimmune disease history or receiving systemic immunosuppression were excluded from the trial. Peripheral blood for TCR sequencing was drawn from every dose cohort at baseline, at cycle 4 day 1 and at cycle 7 day 1. Samples were obtained from an open-label, multicenter, first-in-human phase I dose-escalation trial of ivuxolimab. Adults with locally advanced or metastatic head and neck squamous cell, hepatocellular, melanoma or renal cell carcinoma were enrolled in the trial. Before TCR sequencing, CD4+ T cells and CD8+ T cells from peripheral blood were sorted into separate populations. From the cysteine up to the phenylalanine, the CDR3 has a length of 18 residues. Only the CDR3 portion is preserved as DNA: 54 bases, with reading frame beginning at the first base. Genomic DNA was isolated from the sorted cells so that the TCRbeta CDR3 region could be sequenced. The immunoSEQ Assay was used to sequence the TCRbeta CDR3 regions. What TCRdb holds here is the immuneACCESS table cut down to in-frame rearrangements. Part of the clones is not present; checked against another copy, under half of the missing clones reflect an unresolved V gene, and the others are unexplained. The sample records 65,000 to 95,000 clones, around 90% of which are singletons. Around 6.9% of the sample is in the top ten clones.

As concerns this clone: Its antigen target is currently unknown. No qualities accompany the bases; no much larger clone lies one base away.

The clonotype was recovered from an adult with an advanced solid tumor such as melanoma, head and neck, liver or kidney cancer. This sequence uses TRBV21-1 and TRBJ2-1. TRBV21-1 is labeled a pseudogene. The input for sequencing was CD4+ or CD8+ T cells sorted from blood, taken in a trial of the OX40 agonist ivuxolimab. At the DNA level, the sequence is TGTGCCAGCAGCAAAGCGATTCTGGGGTTAAGCTCCTACAATGAGCAGTTCTTC. Its protein reads: CASSKAILGLSSYNEQFF.